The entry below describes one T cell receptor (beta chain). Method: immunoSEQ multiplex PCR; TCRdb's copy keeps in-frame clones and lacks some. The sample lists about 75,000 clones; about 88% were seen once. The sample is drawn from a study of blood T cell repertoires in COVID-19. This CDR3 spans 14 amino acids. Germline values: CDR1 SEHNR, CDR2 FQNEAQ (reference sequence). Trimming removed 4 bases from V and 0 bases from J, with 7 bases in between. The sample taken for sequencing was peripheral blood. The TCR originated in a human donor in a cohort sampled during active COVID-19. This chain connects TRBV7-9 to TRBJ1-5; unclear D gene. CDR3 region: CASSSGASNQPQHF. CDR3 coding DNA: TGTGCCAGCAGCTCGGGAGCTAGCAATCAGCCCCAGCATTTT.